These 21 T cell receptor beta chains share one sample of origin, sequenced in a study of CXCR3-negative and CXCR3-positive naive CD8 T cells. UMI-labeled TRB cDNA libraries were prepared by 5' RACE. TCRdb re-called the 5' RACE reads; every CDR3 protein appears as one record, without DNA. The repertoire table contains around 47,000 distinct CDR3 sequences. The sample taken for sequencing was memory CD8+ T cells from blood. The receptors shown here come from a human donor in good health. Some clones in this sample may be carry-over from other donors' samples.

The gene calls are TRBV4-3 and TRBJ2-1; TCRdb's assignment of TRBD2 cannot be checked, as there is no DNA. This CDR3 region has 14 residues. The V gene's germline CDR1 is LGHNA and CDR2 YSLEER. CDR3 protein: CASSQDPPYNEQFF.

The chain recombines TRBV29-1 with TRBJ1-2. The CDR3 loop spans 14 amino acids. The germline gives CDR1 SQVTM, CDR2 ANQGSEA. The CDR3 is CSVPTLDHRYGYTF.

This chain joins TRBV20-1 and TRBJ2-7; checking the TCRdb D call of TRBD2 is not possible without DNA. This CDR3 has 13 residues. The germline V gene has CDR1 DFQATT and CDR2 SNEGSKA (reference sequence). The chain's CDR3 is CSASRGIDYEQYF.

The chain has TRBV4-3 and TRBJ1-6. The CDR3 is 14 residues long. Germline values: CDR1 LGHNA, CDR2 YSLEER. The CDR3 is CASSQEEGGSPLHF.

The rearrangement joins TRBV28 to TRBJ2-1; the TRBD2 assignment by TCRdb is unverifiable without DNA. CDR3 length: 16 amino acids. Germline V gene lookup returns CDR1 MDHEN and CDR2 SYDVKM. CDR3 protein: CASSLVAGEWGNEQFF.

This chain joins TRBV4-1 and TRBJ2-7; the D call of TRBD1 rests on TCRdb alone, since no DNA is present to check it. CDR3 length equals 15 residues. Per the germline V gene, CDR1 is MGHRA and CDR2 is YSYEKL. CDR3 in amino acids: CASSPGQGGTYEQYF.

This sequence joins TRBV29-1 and TRBJ2-7; TCRdb returns TRBD1, unconfirmable since there is no DNA. Per the germline V gene, CDR1 is SQVTM and CDR2 is ANQGSEA. CDR3 size: 15 residues. This CDR3 is CSARGMTGPSDEQYF.

By frequency, this clonotype registers medium-sized. The rearrangement uses TRBV25-1 and TRBJ1-2. From germline, CDR1 is MGHDK and CDR2 SYGVNS. The CDR3 loop spans 13 amino acids. CDR3 protein: CASLKTEGRGYTF.

The rearrangement uses TRBV15 and TRBJ2-7. This CDR3 is 14 amino acids long. Germline CDR1 reads LNHNV; CDR2 reads YYDKDF (reference sequence). CDR3 residues: CATSRGEERSEQYF.

The CDR3 is CASSSAGTTETQYF. The chain links TRBV7-6 to TRBJ2-5; TCRdb designates TRBD2, a call that cannot be tested without DNA. The CDR3 contains 14 residues. Germline V gene sequence: CDR1 SGHVS, CDR2 FNYEAQ.

The chain links TRBV10-1 to TRBJ2-4; with no DNA, the TCRdb D assignment of TRBD1 cannot be verified. Germline CDR1 is WNHNN and CDR2 is SYGVQD (reference sequence). The length of the CDR3 is 14 residues. The CDR3 sequence: CASSAEGTKNIQYF.

V usage is TRBV20-1 and J usage is TRBJ2-3; the D call of TRBD1 rests on TCRdb alone, since no DNA is present to check it. The CDR3 runs to 14 residues. Germline values: CDR1 DFQATT, CDR2 SNEGSKA (reference sequence). Here the CDR3 reads CSATGRERADTQYF.

The chain combines TRBV6-5 with TRBJ2-1. CDR1 is MNHEY and CDR2 is SVGAGI in the germline V gene. The length of the CDR3 is 15 residues. The CDR3 here is CASSPRLAAYNEQFF.

The gene calls are TRBV29-1 and TRBJ1-6; TCRdb's assignment of TRBD1 cannot be checked, as there is no DNA. The germline CDR1 and CDR2 sequences are SQVTM and ANQGSEA. The CDR3 has 11 amino acids. This chain's CDR3 is CSVPAGGRLHF.

CDR3 loop: CAISFSVEGYTF. The rearrangement joins TRBV10-3 to TRBJ1-2. Per the germline V gene, CDR1 is ENHRY and CDR2 is SYGVKD. This CDR3 has 12 amino acids.

The V and J genes are TRBV4-2 and TRBJ2-3; TCRdb's assignment of TRBD2 cannot be checked, as there is no DNA. The CDR3 consists of 15 residues. Germline loops: CDR1 LGHNA, CDR2 YNFKEQ. The CDR3 here is CASSQDLEGSNTQYF.

The CDR3 spells CSVVGDGTYEQYF. The genes are TRBV29-1 and TRBJ2-7; TCRdb returns TRBD1, unconfirmable since there is no DNA. This CDR3 comprises 13 residues. Germline values: CDR1 SQVTM, CDR2 ANQGSEA.

The gene calls are TRBV12-3 or TRBV12-4 and TRBJ2-1; TCRdb picks TRBD2, but there is no DNA to check that call. The CDR3 runs to 14 residues. This CDR3 reads CASSRSPSRNEQFF.

The CDR3 protein is CSVLSGNYGYTF. The chain carries TRBV29-1 and TRBJ1-2. In germline, CDR1 is SQVTM, CDR2 ANQGSEA. This CDR3 comprises 12 residues.

This chain joins TRBV4-3 and TRBJ2-3. The CDR3 extends over 13 amino acids. Germline V gene lookup returns CDR1 LGHNA and CDR2 YSLEER. The CDR3 loop is CASSQDVSDTQYF.

The chain combines TRBV29-1 with TRBJ2-7. Germline V gives CDR1 SQVTM, CDR2 ANQGSEA. CDR3 length equals 12 residues. CDR3 sequence reads: CSVGGGVYEQYF.